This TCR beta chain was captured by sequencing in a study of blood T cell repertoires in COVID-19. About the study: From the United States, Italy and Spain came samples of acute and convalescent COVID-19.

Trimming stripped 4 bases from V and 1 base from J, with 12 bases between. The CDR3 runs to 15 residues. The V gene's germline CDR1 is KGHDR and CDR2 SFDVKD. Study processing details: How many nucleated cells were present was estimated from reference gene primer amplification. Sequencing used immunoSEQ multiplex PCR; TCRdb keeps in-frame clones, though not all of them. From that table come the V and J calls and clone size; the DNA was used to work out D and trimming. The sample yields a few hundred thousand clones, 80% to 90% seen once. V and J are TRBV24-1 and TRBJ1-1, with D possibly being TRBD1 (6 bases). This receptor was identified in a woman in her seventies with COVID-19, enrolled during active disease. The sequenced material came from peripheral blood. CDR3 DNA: TGTGCCACCAGTGAAACGGGACACAGGAACACTGAAGCTTTCTTT. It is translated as CATSETGHRNTEAFF.